These 31 T cell receptor beta chains originate from one sample sequenced in a study of CD8 T cells in ankylosing spondylitis. TCRdb recomputed calls from the 5' RACE reads with MiXCR, one row per CDR3 protein. The top ten clones hold roughly 0.67% of a sample with some 250,000 distinct CDR3 sequences, 20% to 30% of them seen once. Material: blood, either unsorted or a sorted T cell fraction (not recorded which). The source of these receptors is a male donor with ankylosing spondylitis or in good health (not recorded which).

The chain links TRBV10-2 to TRBJ2-7, with 12 nucleotides matching TRBD2. Trimming took 4 bases from V and 2 from J; bases not matched to a gene: 3. The CDR3 has 15 amino acids. Germline CDR1 reads WSHSY; CDR2 reads SAAADI. For the CDR3, the DNA is TGCGCCAGCAGTGGACTAGCGGGGGCCACCTACGAGCAGTACTTC. Amino acid sequence: CASSGLAGATYEQYF.

This clonotype turned up a few times. The rearrangement links TRBV10-3 to TRBJ2-1; possibly TRBD2 for D (6 bases). V was shortened by 0 bases and J by 8 bases, with 14 bases between the two germline ends. The CDR3 totals 15 residues. Germline CDR1 ENHRY, CDR2 SYGVKD. The CDR3 is CAISESAGQVDEQFF. The CDR3 region has the DNA TGTGCCATCAGTGAGTCCGCGGGGCAGGTCGATGAGCAGTTCTTC.

The rearrangement joins TRBV20-1 to TRBJ2-7; a weak D match, TRBD2 (6 bases). The germline CDR1 and CDR2 sequences are DFQATT and SNEGSKA (reference sequence). The CDR3 has 15 residues. V was shortened by 1 base and J by 7 bases, with 20 bases between the two germline ends. The CDR3 coding sequence is TGCAGTGCTAGAGGGGATAGCGGAAGACTGCGGGAGCAGTACTTC. It is translated as CSARGDSGRLREQYF.

This clonotype showed up just a few times. The rearrangement joins TRBV20-1 to TRBJ1-4; 9 nucleotides align to TRBD1. Germline CDR1 and CDR2: DFQATT and SNEGSKA (reference sequence). The CDR3 loop spans 14 amino acids. V lost 4 bases to trimming and J lost 8 bases; unmatched junction nucleotides: 8. CDR3 protein: CSANHRGQGEKLFF. CDR3 DNA: TGCAGTGCTAATCACAGGGGGCAAGGCGAAAAACTGTTTTTT.

This clonotype has a count of ten or more. The CDR3 sequence is CASTLGVYNEQFF. DNA for the CDR3: TGTGCCAGCACCCTTGGGGTGTACAATGAGCAGTTCTTC. V usage is TRBV12-3 or TRBV12-4 and J usage is TRBJ2-1; D gene ambiguous. The ends were cut back, 7 bases at V and 4 bases at J, with 11 bases in the middle. This CDR3 has 13 amino acids.

This clonotype was seen more than once but under ten times. The chain recombines TRBV29-1 with TRBJ2-7; 9 nucleotides align to TRBD1. CDR3 size: 14 residues. V lost 4 bases to trimming and J lost 2 bases; unmatched junction nucleotides: 6. CDR1 and CDR2 from the germline V gene are SQVTM and ANQGSEA. Here the CDR3 reads CSVGTGDITYEQYF. CDR3 in DNA: TGCAGCGTTGGGACAGGGGATATAACCTACGAGCAGTACTTC.

The chain is built from TRBV20-1 and TRBJ1-3; 8 positions match TRBD1. The CDR3 sequence is 14 residues long. Germline loops: CDR1 DFQATT, CDR2 SNEGSKA (reference sequence). After removal of 0 bases from V and 4 bases from J, the junction contained 2 bases not matched to a gene. This CDR3 reads CSARDHRGGNTIYF. The CDR3 DNA is TGCAGTGCTAGAGATCACAGGGGGGGAAACACCATATATTTT.

The gene calls are TRBV20-1 and TRBJ2-1; D might be TRBD2 (7 bases). Germline assignment: CDR1 DFQATT and CDR2 SNEGSKA (reference sequence). CDR3 length: 14 residues. Trimming left V 1 base short and J 13 bases short, with 20 bases between. This CDR3 is CSARAGGPGIAQFF. The CDR3 region has the DNA TGCAGTGCTAGAGCCGGGGGGCCGGGGATAGCACAGTTCTTC.

This sequence joins TRBV10-3 and TRBJ2-3; tentative D call: TRBD2 (5 bases). This CDR3 comprises 9 residues. V lost 11 bases and J 5 bases, leaving 5 bases between the germline ends. CDR1 is ENHRY, CDR2 SYGVKD, per germline. In DNA, the CDR3 is TGTGCCGGAGGAGATACGCAGTATTTT. This gives the protein CAGGDTQYF.

This clonotype was seen repeatedly, ten times or more. This chain links TRBV29-1 with TRBJ2-1; TRBD2 matches at 11 bases. Germline-derived CDR1 and CDR2 are SQVTM and ANQGSEA. CDR3 length equals 16 residues. Losses at the gene ends were 0 bases for V and 3 bases for J; bases not matched to a gene: 4. CDR3 sequence reads: CSVEDRLAGSYNEQFF. CDR3 bases: TGCAGCGTTGAAGACAGACTAGCGGGGAGCTACAATGAGCAGTTCTTC.

At least ten counts were recorded for this clonotype. This chain joins TRBV20-1 and TRBJ2-3; 7 bases map to TRBD1. Germline CDR1 is DFQATT and CDR2 is SNEGSKA (reference sequence). The trim removed 3 bases at V and 10 bases at J, leaving 7 bases unmatched. This CDR3 has 12 amino acids. The chain's CDR3 is CSASSVQGAQYF. The CDR3 DNA follows: TGCAGTGCTAGTTCGGTGCAGGGGGCGCAGTATTTT.

This clonotype was seen many times. The chain is built from TRBV12-3 or TRBV12-4 and TRBJ1-1; TRBD1 might be the D (6 bases). This CDR3 region has 15 residues. Trimming shortened V by 6 bases and J by 4 bases, and 18 bases separated the two germline ends. The CDR3 loop is CASRTKGGQGTEAFF. The DNA for the CDR3 is TGTGCCAGCAGAACTAAGGGGGGGCAGGGCACTGAAGCTTTCTTT.

This clonotype was seen at least ten times. The CDR3 nucleotides read TGCAGCTCAAATGGGAGGGGAGGCACAGATACGCAGTATTTT. It codes for CSSNGRGGTDTQYF. The chain employs TRBV29-1 and TRBJ2-3; TRBD2 agrees at 7 bases. The junction had 9 bases not matched to a gene; V was cut back by 8 bases and J by 1 base. Germline V lookup: CDR1 SQVTM, CDR2 ANQGSEA. There are 14 residues in the CDR3.

The chain combines TRBV7-3 with TRBJ2-3; 7 bases map to TRBD1. The CDR3 contains 12 residues. CDR1 is SGHTA, CDR2 FQGTGA, per germline. V shed 5 bases, J shed 9 bases, and the junction held 5 bases outside the gene matches. This CDR3 is CASSTRGSTQYF. The CDR3 DNA follows: TGTGCCAGCAGCACCAGGGGGTCGACGCAGTATTTT.

This chain connects TRBV7-3 to TRBJ2-2; no clear D. This CDR3 has 15 residues. Germline-derived CDR1 and CDR2 are SGHTA and FQGTGA. V was pared by 5 bases and J by 6 bases, with 16 bases between. The CDR3 DNA reads as TGTGCCAGCAGCCCTCTGGCAGCTAGGTCCGGGGAGCTGTTTTTT. Residues: CASSPLAARSGELFF. Drawing the rest from reference TRBV7-3 and TRBJ2-2, the complete variable domain is GAGVSQTPSNKVTEKGKYVELRCDPISGHTALYWYRQSLGQGPEFLIYFQGTGAADDSGLPNDRFFAVRPEGSVSTLKIQRTERGDSAVYLCASSPLAARSGELFFGEGSRLTVL.

This clonotype was counted ten times or more. The V call is TRBV20-1, the J call TRBJ2-1, with 11 bases aligning to TRBD1. V lost 3 bases, J lost 5 bases, and 6 bases stayed unmatched. The CDR3 sequence is 15 residues long. Germline V gene sequence: CDR1 DFQATT, CDR2 SNEGSKA (reference sequence). CDR3 nucleotides: TGCAGTGCTAGCGACCGGGACAGGGGGAACAATGAGCAGTTCTTC. This translates into CSASDRDRGNNEQFF.

The chain has TRBV5-1 and TRBJ2-3; 10 nucleotides line up with TRBD1. J gave up 5 bases and V 4 bases, and 10 bases lay outside the gene matches. Germline-derived CDR1 and CDR2 are SGHRS and YFSETQ. The CDR3 has 16 amino acids. DNA for the CDR3: TGCGCCAGCAGCACTACCGGGACAGGGGCGCAAGATACGCAGTATTTT. Protein: CASSTTGTGAQDTQYF. Full variable domain (rest looked up from reference TRBV5-1 and TRBJ2-3): KAGVTQTPRYLIKTRGQQVTLSCSPISGHRSVSWYQQTPGQGLQFLFEYFSETQRNKGNFPGRFSGRQFSNSRSEMNVSTLELGDSALYLCASSTTGTGAQDTQYFGPGTRLTVL.

There are a few counts of this clonotype. One end of the junction is discordant with germline, which a read error may explain. The rearrangement joins TRBV6-1 to TRBJ1-5; TRBD1 is a possible D gene (5 bases). The CDR3 contains 15 residues. In germline, CDR1 is MNHNS, CDR2 SASEGT. CDR3: CASREGDSRRQPQHF. CDR3 DNA: TGTGCCAGCAGGGAAGGTGACAGCCGGCGTCAGCCCCAGCATTTT.

This clonotype was found many times. The chain has TRBV3-1 and TRBJ2-7, with TRBD1 matching 11 bases. Trimming at V came to 2 bases and at J to 3 bases, leaving 3 bases not matched to a gene. CDR3 length: 15 amino acids. Germline V gives CDR1 LGHDT, CDR2 YNNKEL (reference sequence). DNA of the CDR3: TGTGCCAGCAGCCAATCCGGGACAGGGGGCTACGAGCAGTACTTC. Amino acids: CASSQSGTGGYEQYF.

This clonotype was detected many times. The genes are TRBV20-1 and TRBJ1-5; D remains ambiguous. Germline-derived CDR1 and CDR2 are DFQATT and SNEGSKA (reference sequence). This CDR3 has 15 amino acids. Trimming pared 6 bases from V and 0 bases from J, leaving 15 bases between. CDR3 residues: CSAESEEVSNQPQHF. The CDR3 DNA is TGCAGTGCCGAATCAGAGGAAGTTAGCAATCAGCCCCAGCATTTT.

This rearrangement joins TRBV20-1 to TRBJ2-2; D perhaps matches TRBD2 (6 bases). The CDR3 has 14 residues. The V gene's germline CDR1 is DFQATT and CDR2 SNEGSKA (reference sequence). Trimming stripped 0 bases from V and 5 bases from J, with 10 bases between. DNA of the CDR3: TGCAGTGCTAGAGATTTACGGGGGACCGGGGAGCTGTTTTTT. This codes for CSARDLRGTGELFF.

This clonotype was seen repeatedly, ten times or more. The CDR3 DNA reads as TGTGCCAGCAGCCAAGATTTAAGATACGAGCAGTACTTC. It is translated as CASSQDLRYEQYF. This sequence joins TRBV3-1 and TRBJ2-7, with D hard to call. CDR1 and CDR2 (germline): LGHDT, YNNKEL (reference sequence). The CDR3 covers 13 residues. V lost 0 bases to trimming and J lost 4 bases, with 7 bases between them.

Many counts were recorded for this clonotype. The V and J genes are TRBV3-1 and TRBJ2-5; D unclear. This CDR3 has 11 residues. Trimming cost V 8 bases and J 5 bases, with 9 bases left between them. CDR1 is LGHDT and CDR2 is YNNKEL in the germline V gene (reference sequence). DNA for the CDR3: TGTGCCAGCGGGGTCTCGGAGACCCAGTACTTC. It yields the protein CASGVSETQYF.

This clonotype was counted only a few times. The chain recombines TRBV10-2 with TRBJ2-5; D might be TRBD1 (6 bases). The germline gives CDR1 WSHSY, CDR2 SAAADI. CDR3 length equals 15 residues. The germline V and J ends were trimmed by 3 bases and 5 bases, with 16 bases remaining between them. The CDR3 reads CASSDSGHTGETQYF. The DNA for the CDR3 is TGCGCCAGCAGTGACTCGGGACACACCGGGGAGACCCAGTACTTC.

This clonotype was seen many times. This rearrangement joins TRBV5-5 to TRBJ2-4; no reliable D call. This CDR3 is 12 amino acids long. V was cut by 0 bases and J by 8 bases, with 6 bases left in between. In germline, CDR1 is SGHKS, CDR2 YYEKEE (reference sequence). CDR3 sequence reads: CASSLAADIQYF. CDR3 nucleotide sequence: TGTGCCAGCAGCTTGGCTGCGGACATTCAGTACTTC.

This clonotype was seen at least ten times. The chain is built from TRBV29-1 and TRBJ2-1; D remains unclear. V lost 5 bases, J lost 0 bases, and 11 bases lay in between. The CDR3 covers 14 residues. The germline V gene has CDR1 SQVTM and CDR2 ANQGSEA. The CDR3 here is CSVRAIGSYNEQFF. The CDR3 DNA is TGCAGCGTTCGGGCCATAGGCTCCTACAATGAGCAGTTCTTC.

Many counts were recorded for this clonotype. CDR3 sequence (DNA): TGTGCCAGCAGTTACTCCGGCGCGTACTCCTACGAGCAGTACTTC. This sequence encodes CASSYSGAYSYEQYF. This chain joins TRBV6-5 and TRBJ2-7; D gene ambiguous. This CDR3 has 15 residues. Per the germline V gene, CDR1 is MNHEY and CDR2 is SVGAGI. V gave up 0 bases and J gave up 0 bases, with 9 bases separating them.

This clonotype was found many times. The chain recombines TRBV11-3 with TRBJ2-3; no definite D call. The germline V and J ends were trimmed by 0 bases and 4 bases, with 5 bases remaining between them. CDR1 and CDR2 (germline): SGHNT, YENEEA. This CDR3 has 13 amino acids. CDR3 sequence: CASSLDPADTQYF. In DNA, the CDR3 is TGTGCCAGCAGCTTAGATCCGGCAGATACGCAGTATTTT.

The V and J genes are TRBV11-2 and TRBJ2-2; D unclear. The V and J ends lost 2 bases and 1 base respectively, with 8 bases between them. Germline V gene sequence: CDR1 SGHAT, CDR2 FQNNGV. The CDR3 consists of 15 residues. The CDR3 spells CASSLFGRNTGELFF. In DNA form, the CDR3 reads TGTGCCAGCAGCTTATTCGGGCGGAACACCGGGGAGCTGTTTTTT.

V and J are TRBV29-1 and TRBJ2-5; 7 nucleotides match TRBD2. This CDR3 contains 12 residues. From germline, CDR1 is SQVTM and CDR2 ANQGSEA. The trim removed 2 bases at V and 4 bases at J, leaving 1 base unmatched. Here the CDR3 reads CSVEPGGETQYF. The CDR3 coding sequence is TGCAGCGTTGAACCGGGGGGAGAGACCCAGTACTTC. The full variable domain, rest sourced from reference TRBV29-1 and TRBJ2-5, is SAVISQKPSRDICQRGTSLTIQCQVDSQVTMMFWYRQQPGQSLTLIATANQGSEATYESGFVIDKFPISRPNLTFSTLTVSNMSPEDSSIYLCSVEPGGETQYFGPGTRLLVL.

This rearrangement joins TRBV30 to TRBJ2-1; D could derive from TRBD1 or TRBD2 (6 bases each). V was trimmed by 1 base and J by 6 bases, leaving 16 bases between them. The CDR3 is 15 amino acids. The V gene's germline CDR1 is GTSNPN and CDR2 SVGIG (reference sequence). The CDR3 sequence is CAWSGGWGAANEQFF. In DNA form, the CDR3 reads TGTGCCTGGAGTGGAGGGTGGGGGGCTGCCAATGAGCAGTTCTTC.